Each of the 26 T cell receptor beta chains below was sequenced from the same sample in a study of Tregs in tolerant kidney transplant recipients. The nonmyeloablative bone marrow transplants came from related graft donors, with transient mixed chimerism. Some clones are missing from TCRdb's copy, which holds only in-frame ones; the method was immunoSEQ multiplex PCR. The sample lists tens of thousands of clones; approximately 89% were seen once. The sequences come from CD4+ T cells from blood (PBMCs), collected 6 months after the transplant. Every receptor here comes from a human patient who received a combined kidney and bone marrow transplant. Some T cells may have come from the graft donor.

CDR3 region: CASSRLAVTDTQYF. CDR3 sequence (DNA): TGTGCCAGCAGCAGACTAGCTGTCACAGATACGCAGTATTTT. V gene TRBV2 combines with J gene TRBJ2-3; the match to TRBD2 covers 7 bases. V lost 6 bases to trimming and J lost 2 bases; unmatched junction nucleotides: 5. Germline-derived CDR1 and CDR2 are SNHLY and FYNNEI. The CDR3 covers 14 residues.

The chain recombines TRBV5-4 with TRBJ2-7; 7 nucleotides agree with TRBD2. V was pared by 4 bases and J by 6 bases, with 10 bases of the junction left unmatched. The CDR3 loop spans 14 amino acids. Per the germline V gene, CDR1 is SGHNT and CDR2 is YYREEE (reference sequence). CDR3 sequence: CASSGIGAGREQYF. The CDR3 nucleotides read TGTGCCAGCAGCGGGATAGGAGCGGGGCGCGAGCAGTACTTC.

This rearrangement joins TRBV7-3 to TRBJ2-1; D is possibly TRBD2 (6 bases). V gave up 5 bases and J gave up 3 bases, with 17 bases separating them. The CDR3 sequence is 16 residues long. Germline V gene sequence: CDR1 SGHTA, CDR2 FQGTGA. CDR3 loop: CASSPRAGTYYNEQFF. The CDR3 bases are TGTGCCAGCAGCCCAAGGGCCGGGACTTACTACAATGAGCAGTTCTTC.

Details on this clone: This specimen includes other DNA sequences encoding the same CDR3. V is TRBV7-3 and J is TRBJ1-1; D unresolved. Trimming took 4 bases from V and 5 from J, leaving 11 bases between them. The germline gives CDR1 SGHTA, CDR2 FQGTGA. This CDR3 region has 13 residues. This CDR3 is CASSSSGGTEAFF. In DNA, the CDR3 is TGTGCCAGCAGCTCCTCTGGAGGGACTGAAGCTTTCTTT.

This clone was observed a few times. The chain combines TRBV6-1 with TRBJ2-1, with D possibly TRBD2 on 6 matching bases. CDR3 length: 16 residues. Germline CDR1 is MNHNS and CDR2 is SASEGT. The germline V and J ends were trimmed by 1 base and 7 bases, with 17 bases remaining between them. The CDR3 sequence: CASSEGVASAGNEQFF. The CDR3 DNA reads TGTGCCAGCAGTGAAGGGGTAGCGTCGGCGGGAAATGAGCAGTTCTTC.

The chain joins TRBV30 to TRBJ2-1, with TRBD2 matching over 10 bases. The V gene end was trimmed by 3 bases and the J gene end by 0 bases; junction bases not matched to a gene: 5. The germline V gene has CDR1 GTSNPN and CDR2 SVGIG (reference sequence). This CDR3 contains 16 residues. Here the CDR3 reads CAWSASSGGSYNEQFF. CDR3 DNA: TGTGCCTGGAGCGCATCTAGCGGGGGCTCCTACAATGAGCAGTTCTTC.

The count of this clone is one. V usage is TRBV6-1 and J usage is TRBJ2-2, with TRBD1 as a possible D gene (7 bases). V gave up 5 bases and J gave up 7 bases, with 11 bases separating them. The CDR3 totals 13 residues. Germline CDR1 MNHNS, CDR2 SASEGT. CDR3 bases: TGTGCCAGCAGTCATCAGGGGGGCGGGGAGCTGTTTTTT. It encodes CASSHQGGGELFF.

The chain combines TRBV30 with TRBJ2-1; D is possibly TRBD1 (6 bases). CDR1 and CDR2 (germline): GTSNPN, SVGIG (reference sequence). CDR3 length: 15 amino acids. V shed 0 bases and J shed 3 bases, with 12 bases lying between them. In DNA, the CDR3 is TGTGCCTGGAGTGTACGCAGGGGAGTCTACAATGAGCAGTTCTTC. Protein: CAWSVRRGVYNEQFF.

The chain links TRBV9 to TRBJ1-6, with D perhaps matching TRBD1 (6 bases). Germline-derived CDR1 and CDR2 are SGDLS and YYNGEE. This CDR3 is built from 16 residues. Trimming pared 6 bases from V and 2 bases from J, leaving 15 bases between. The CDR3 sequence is CASTRGGGPYNSPLHF. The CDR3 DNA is TGTGCCAGCACCCGAGGGGGGGGGCCCTATAATTCACCCCTCCACTTT.

CDR3: CASSQQTSTQETQYF. CDR3 nucleotides: TGCGCCAGCAGTCAACAGACTAGCACCCAAGAGACCCAGTACTTC. V gene TRBV23-1 combines with J gene TRBJ2-5, with 7 nucleotides matching TRBD2. TRBV23-1 is flagged as an ORF with uncertain function. This CDR3 has 15 amino acids. Trimming cost V 2 bases and J 1 base; bases outside gene matches: 4.

The CDR3 nucleotides are TGTGCCAGCAGCTCCCCGTTCAGGTCCCACGAGCAGTACTTC. Translation gives CASSSPFRSHEQYF. The J gene is TRBJ2-7, the V gene TRBV7-6; D gene uncertain. Germline CDR1 SGHVS, CDR2 FNYEAQ. The CDR3 spans 14 residues. Trimming took 4 bases from V and 5 from J, leaving 15 bases between them.

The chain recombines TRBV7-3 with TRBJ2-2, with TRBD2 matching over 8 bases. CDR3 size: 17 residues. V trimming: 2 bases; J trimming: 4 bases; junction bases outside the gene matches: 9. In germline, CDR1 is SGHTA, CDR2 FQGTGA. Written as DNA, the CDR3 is TGTGCCAGCAGCTTACCAGGGCGGGAGGAGTTCACCGGGGAGCTGTTTTTT. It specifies CASSLPGREEFTGELFF.

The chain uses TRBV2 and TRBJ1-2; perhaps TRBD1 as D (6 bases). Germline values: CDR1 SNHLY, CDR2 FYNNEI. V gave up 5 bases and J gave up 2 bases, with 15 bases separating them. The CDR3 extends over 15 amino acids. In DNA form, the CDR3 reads TGTGCCAGCAGTATCACGGGACAAACGAACTATGGCTACACCTTC. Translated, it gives CASSITGQTNYGYTF.

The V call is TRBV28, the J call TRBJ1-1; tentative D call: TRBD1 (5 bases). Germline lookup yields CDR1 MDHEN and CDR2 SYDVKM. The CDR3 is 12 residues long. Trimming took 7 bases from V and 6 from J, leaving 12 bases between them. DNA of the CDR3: TGTGCCAGCACTACAGGTCGGCCTGAAGCTTTCTTT. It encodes CASTTGRPEAFF.

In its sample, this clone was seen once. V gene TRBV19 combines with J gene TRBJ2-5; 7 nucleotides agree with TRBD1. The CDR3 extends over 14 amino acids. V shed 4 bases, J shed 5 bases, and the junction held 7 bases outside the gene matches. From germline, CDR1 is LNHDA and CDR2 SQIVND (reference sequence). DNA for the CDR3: TGTGCCAGTAGTACCCAAACAGGGGCCGAGACCCAGTACTTC. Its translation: CASSTQTGAETQYF. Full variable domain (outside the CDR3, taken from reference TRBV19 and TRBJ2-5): DGGITQSPKYLFRKEGQNVTLSCEQNLNHDAMYWYRQDPGQGLRLIYYSQIVNDFQKGDIAEGYSVSREKKESFPLTVTSAQKNPTAFYLCASSTQTGAETQYFGPGTRLLVL.

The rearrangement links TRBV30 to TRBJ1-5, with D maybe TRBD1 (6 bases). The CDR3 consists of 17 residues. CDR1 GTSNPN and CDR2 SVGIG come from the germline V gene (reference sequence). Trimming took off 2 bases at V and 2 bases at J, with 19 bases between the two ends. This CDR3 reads CAWSPTLQGRGNQPQHF. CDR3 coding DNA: TGTGCCTGGAGTCCGACCTTGCAGGGGCGGGGCAATCAGCCCCAGCATTTT.

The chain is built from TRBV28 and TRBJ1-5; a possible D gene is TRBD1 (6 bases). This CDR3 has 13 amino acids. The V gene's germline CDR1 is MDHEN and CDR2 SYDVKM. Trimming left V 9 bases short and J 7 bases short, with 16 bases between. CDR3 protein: CASRTGILQPQHF. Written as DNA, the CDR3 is TGTGCCAGTCGAACAGGGATTTTACAGCCCCAGCATTTT.

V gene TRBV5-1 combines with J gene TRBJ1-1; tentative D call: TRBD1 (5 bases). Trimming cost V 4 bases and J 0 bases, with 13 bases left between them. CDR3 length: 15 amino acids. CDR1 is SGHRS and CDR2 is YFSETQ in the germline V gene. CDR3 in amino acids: CASSPRQTMNTEAFF. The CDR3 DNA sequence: TGCGCCAGCAGCCCGCGACAGACCATGAACACTGAAGCTTTCTTT.

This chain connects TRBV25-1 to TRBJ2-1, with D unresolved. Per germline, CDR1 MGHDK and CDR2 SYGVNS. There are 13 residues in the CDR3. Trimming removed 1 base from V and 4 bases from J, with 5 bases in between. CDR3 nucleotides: TGTGCCAGCAGTGAATCTAGGTACAATGAGCAGTTCTTC. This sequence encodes CASSESRYNEQFF.

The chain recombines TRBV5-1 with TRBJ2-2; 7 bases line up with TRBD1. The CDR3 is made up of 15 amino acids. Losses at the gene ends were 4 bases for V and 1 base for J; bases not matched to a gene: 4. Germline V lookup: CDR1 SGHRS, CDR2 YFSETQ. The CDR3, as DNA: TGCGCCAGCAGCCCCCGACAGGGGAACACCGGGGAGCTGTTTTTT. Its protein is CASSPRQGNTGELFF. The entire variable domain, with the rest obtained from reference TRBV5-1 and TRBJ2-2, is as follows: KAGVTQTPRYLIKTRGQQVTLSCSPISGHRSVSWYQQTPGQGLQFLFEYFSETQRNKGNFPGRFSGRQFSNSRSEMNVSTLELGDSALYLCASSPRQGNTGELFFGEGSRLTVL.

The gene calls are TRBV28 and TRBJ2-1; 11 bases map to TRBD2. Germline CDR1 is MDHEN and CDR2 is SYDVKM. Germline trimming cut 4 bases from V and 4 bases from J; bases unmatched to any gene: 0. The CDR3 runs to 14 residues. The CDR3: CASSWTSGYNEQFF. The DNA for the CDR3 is TGTGCCAGCAGTTGGACTAGCGGGTACAATGAGCAGTTCTTC.

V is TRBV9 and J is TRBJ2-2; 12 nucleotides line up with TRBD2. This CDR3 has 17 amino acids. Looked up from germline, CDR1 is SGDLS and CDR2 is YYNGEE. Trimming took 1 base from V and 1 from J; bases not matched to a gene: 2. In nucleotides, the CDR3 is TGTGCCAGCAGCGTACTAGCGGGGGGGTTGAACACCGGGGAGCTGTTTTTT. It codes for CASSVLAGGLNTGELFF.

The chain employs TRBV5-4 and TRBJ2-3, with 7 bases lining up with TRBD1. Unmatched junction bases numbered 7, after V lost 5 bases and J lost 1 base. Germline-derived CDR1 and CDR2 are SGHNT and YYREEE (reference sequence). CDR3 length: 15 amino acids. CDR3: CASRLWTGGTDTQYF. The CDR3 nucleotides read TGTGCCAGCAGGCTCTGGACAGGCGGCACAGATACGCAGTATTTT.

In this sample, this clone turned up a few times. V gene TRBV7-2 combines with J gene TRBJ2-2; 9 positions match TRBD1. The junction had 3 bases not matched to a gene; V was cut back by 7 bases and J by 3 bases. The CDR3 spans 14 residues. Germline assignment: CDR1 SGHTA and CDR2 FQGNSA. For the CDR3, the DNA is TGTGCCAGCACGACAGGGGGGGACACCGGGGAGCTGTTTTTT. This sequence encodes CASTTGGDTGELFF.

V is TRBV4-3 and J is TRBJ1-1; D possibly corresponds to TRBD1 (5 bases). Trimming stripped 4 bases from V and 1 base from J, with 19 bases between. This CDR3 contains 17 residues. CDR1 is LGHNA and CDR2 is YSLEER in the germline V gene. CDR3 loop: CASSPTTVRGENTEAFF. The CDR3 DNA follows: TGCGCCAGCAGCCCTACTACTGTACGGGGGGAGAACACTGAAGCTTTCTTT.

In DNA, the CDR3 is TGTGCCACAGCGGCTAGCGGGAGTTCGGATACGCAGTATTTT. It is translated as CATAASGSSDTQYF. V usage is TRBV15 and J usage is TRBJ2-3; the match to TRBD2 covers 10 bases. The CDR3 is 14 residues long. V lost 9 bases and J lost 6; bases outside the gene matches: 9. Germline lookup yields CDR1 LNHNV and CDR2 YYDKDF (reference sequence).